Detailed here is one TCR beta chain. The sample originates from a study of blood T cell repertoires in COVID-19. Study details: The study drew acute and convalescent COVID-19 samples from the United States, Italy and Spain. PBMCs, B-cell-depleted T cells, or T cells were the source of the cDNA or gDNA that made up the material.

Per the original methods: From reference gene primer amplification, estimates of nucleated cell counts were derived. Clones were sequenced by immunoSEQ multiplex PCR, and TCRdb holds only the in-frame ones, with some missing. V, J and clone size are taken as reported in that table, and D and trimming were inferred from the DNA itself. Of roughly 250,000 clones detected, 81% appear once; the ten largest clones hold 2.5% to 3%. V was clipped by 7 bases and J by 3 bases, with 12 bases between them. Germline CDR1 reads MGHDK; CDR2 reads SYGVNS. The CDR3 is made up of 13 amino acids. This TCR came from an older woman with active or convalescent COVID-19. The rearrangement uses TRBV25-1 and TRBJ1-1; maybe TRBD1 (6 bases). The sample comprised peripheral blood. Here the CDR3 reads CASTGVIDTEAFF. Written as DNA, the CDR3 is TGTGCCAGCACAGGGGTTATCGACACTGAAGCTTTCTTT. The whole variable domain, remainder taken from reference TRBV25-1 and TRBJ1-1, is EADIYQTPRYLVIGTGKKITLECSQTMGHDKMYWYQQDPGMELHLIHYSYGVNSTEKGDLSSESTVSRIRTEHFPLTLESARPSHTSQYLCASTGVIDTEAFFGQGTRLTVV.